This T cell receptor (beta chain) stems from a study of shared clonotypes between healthy human individuals. With 1 base clipped from V and 1 base from J, the junction kept 2 bases outside the gene matches. The CDR3 spans 16 residues. Germline CDR1 reads SGHNT; CDR2 reads YENEEA. Deep-level running was used for the assay. Using immunoSEQ multiplex PCR, the repertoire was profiled, and TCRdb retains in-frame clones only, with some absent. Among about 2 million clones listed, roughly 96% were seen once. CD45RA+ naive and CD45RA-negative memory subsets were separated from CD4+ cells. The sequenced material came from naive CD4+ T cells sorted from blood. Subset given: CD45RA+ positively selected. The TCR was taken from a man between 18 and 35 years old in good health. This sequence joins TRBV11-3 and TRBJ2-2; 8 bases map to TRBD2. The CDR3 region is CASSLVAGKNTGELFF. In DNA form, the CDR3 reads TGTGCCAGCAGCTTAGTAGCGGGAAAGAACACCGGGGAGCTGTTTTTT.